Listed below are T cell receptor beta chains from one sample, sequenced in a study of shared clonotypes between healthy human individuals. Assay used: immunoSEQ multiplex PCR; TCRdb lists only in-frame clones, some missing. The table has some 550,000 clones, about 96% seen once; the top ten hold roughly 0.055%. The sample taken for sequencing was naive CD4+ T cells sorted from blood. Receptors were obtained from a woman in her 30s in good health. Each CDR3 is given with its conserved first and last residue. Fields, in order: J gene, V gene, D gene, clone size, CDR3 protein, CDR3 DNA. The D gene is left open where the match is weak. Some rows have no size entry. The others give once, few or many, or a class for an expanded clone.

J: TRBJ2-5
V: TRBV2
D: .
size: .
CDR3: CASSEEGEETQYF
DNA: TGTGCCAGCAGTGAAGAGGGGGAGGAGACCCAGTACTTC

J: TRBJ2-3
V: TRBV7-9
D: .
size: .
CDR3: CASSIIPETDTQYF
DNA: TGTGCCAGCAGCATAATCCCCGAAACAGATACGCAGTATTTT

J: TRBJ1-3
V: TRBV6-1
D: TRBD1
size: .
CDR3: CASSEEDRVGNTIYF
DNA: TGTGCCAGCAGTGAAGAAGACAGGGTAGGAAACACCATATATTTT

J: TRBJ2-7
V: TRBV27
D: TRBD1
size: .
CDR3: CASSLGLRGQGSNEQYF
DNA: TGTGCCAGCAGTTTAGGGTTGCGAGGACAGGGGTCCAACGAGCAGTACTTC

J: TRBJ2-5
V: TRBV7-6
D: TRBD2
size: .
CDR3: CASSFAGTSGRETQYF
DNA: TGTGCCAGCAGCTTCGCCGGGACTAGCGGCCGAGAGACCCAGTACTTC

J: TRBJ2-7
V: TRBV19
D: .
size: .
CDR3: CASSMNRGVRPNLYF
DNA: TGTGCCAGTAGTATGAATCGAGGGGTTCGACCGAATCTGTACTTC

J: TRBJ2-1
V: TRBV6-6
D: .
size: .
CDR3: CASTPASGGSYNEQFF
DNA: TGTGCCAGCACCCCAGCCAGCGGAGGCTCCTACAATGAGCAGTTCTTC

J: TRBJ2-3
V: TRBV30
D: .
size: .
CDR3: CAWSGGGKRSSTDTQYF
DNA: TGTGCCTGGAGTGGCGGGGGCAAGCGTTCTAGCACAGATACGCAGTATTTT

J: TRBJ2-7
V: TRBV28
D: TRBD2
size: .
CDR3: CASSPRGREGAHEQYF
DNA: TGTGCCAGCAGCCCAAGGGGGCGGGAGGGGGCCCACGAGCAGTACTTC

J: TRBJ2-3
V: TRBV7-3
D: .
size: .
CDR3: CASSPTESTDTQYF
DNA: TGTGCCAGCAGCCCTACCGAAAGCACAGATACGCAGTATTTT

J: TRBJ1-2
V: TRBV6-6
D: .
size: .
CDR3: CASSQDRSVYGYTF
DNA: TGTGCCAGCAGTCAGGATCGGTCGGTCTATGGCTACACCTTC

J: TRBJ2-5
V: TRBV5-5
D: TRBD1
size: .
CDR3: CASSVTGALTGETQYF
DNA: TGTGCCAGCAGCGTTACAGGGGCCCTGACCGGGGAGACCCAGTACTTC

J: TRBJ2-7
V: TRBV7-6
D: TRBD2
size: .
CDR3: CASSAAGGLDYEQYF
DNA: TGTGCCAGCAGCGCAGCGGGGGGTTTGGACTACGAGCAGTACTTC

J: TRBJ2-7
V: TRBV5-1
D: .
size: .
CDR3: CASSLEADLGWEYSYEQYF
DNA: TGCGCCAGCAGCTTGGAGGCAGACCTGGGGTGGGAGTACTCCTACGAGCAGTACTTC

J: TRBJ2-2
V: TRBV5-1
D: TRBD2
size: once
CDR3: CASSWGLAGGANTGELFF
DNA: TGCGCCAGCAGCTGGGGACTAGCGGGAGGCGCGAACACCGGGGAGCTGTTTTTT

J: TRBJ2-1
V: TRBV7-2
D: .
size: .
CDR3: CASSPTGADPENEQFF
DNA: TGTGCCAGCAGCCCCACAGGAGCGGACCCAGAGAATGAGCAGTTCTTC

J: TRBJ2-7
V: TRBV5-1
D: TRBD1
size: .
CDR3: CASSPGTADSYEQYF
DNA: TGCGCCAGCAGCCCCGGGACAGCAGACTCCTACGAGCAGTACTTC

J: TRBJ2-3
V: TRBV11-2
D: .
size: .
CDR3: CASSLGGWGSTDTQYF
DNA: TGTGCCAGCAGCTTAGGGGGCTGGGGGAGCACAGATACGCAGTATTTT

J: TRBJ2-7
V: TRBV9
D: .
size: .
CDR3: CASSVEVSYEQYF
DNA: TGTGCCAGCAGCGTAGAGGTCAGCTACGAGCAGTACTTC

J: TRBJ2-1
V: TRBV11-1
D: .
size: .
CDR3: CASSLDIGSSYNEQFF
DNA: TGTGCCAGCAGCTTAGATATCGGGAGCTCCTACAATGAGCAGTTCTTC

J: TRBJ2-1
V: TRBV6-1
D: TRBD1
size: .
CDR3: CASRKRQGGNEQFF
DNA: TGTGCCAGCAGGAAAAGACAGGGCGGCAATGAGCAGTTCTTC

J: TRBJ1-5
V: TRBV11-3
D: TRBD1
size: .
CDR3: CASSLKRQGGDQPQHF
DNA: TGTGCCAGCAGCTTAAAGCGACAGGGGGGGGATCAGCCCCAGCATTTT

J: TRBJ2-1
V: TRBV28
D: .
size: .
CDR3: CASLRGTADNEQFF
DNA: TGTGCCAGTCTCCGGGGGACAGCAGACAATGAGCAGTTCTTC

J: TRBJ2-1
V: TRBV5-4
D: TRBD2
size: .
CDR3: CASSFPSGRARNEQFF
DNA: TGTGCCAGCAGCTTCCCTAGCGGGAGGGCCCGGAATGAGCAGTTCTTC

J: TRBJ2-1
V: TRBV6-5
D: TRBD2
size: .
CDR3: CASSFRLADNEQFF
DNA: TGTGCCAGCAGTTTTCGGCTAGCGGACAATGAGCAGTTCTTC

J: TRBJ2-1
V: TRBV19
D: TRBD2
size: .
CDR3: CASQKRTSSLYSSYNEQFF
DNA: TGTGCCAGTCAAAAAAGGACTAGCTCCCTCTATAGCTCCTACAATGAGCAGTTCTTC

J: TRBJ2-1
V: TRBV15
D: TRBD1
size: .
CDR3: CATSRDNGDRVFF
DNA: TGTGCCACCAGCAGAGATAACGGGGACAGGGTCTTCTTC

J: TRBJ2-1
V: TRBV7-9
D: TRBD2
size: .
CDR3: CASSIEAGVMGNEQFF
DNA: TGTGCCAGCAGCATCGAAGCGGGAGTTATGGGGAATGAGCAGTTCTTC

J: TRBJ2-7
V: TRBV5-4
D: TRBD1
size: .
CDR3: CASSLWAGGSYEQYF
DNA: TGTGCCAGCAGCTTGTGGGCAGGGGGTTCCTACGAGCAGTACTTC

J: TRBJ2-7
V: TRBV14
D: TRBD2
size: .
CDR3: CASSPDDPGLAGASYEQYF
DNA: TGTGCCAGCAGCCCAGACGACCCGGGACTAGCGGGAGCGTCCTACGAGCAGTACTTC

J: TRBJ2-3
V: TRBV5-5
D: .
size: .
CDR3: CASSFGAPDTQYF
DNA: TGTGCCAGCAGCTTTGGGGCACCAGATACGCAGTATTTT

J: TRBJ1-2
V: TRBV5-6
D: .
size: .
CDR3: CASSLGREAYTF
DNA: TGTGCCAGCAGCTTGGGCAGGGAGGCCTACACCTTC

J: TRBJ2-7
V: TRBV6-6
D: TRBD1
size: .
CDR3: CASSTPDRLSYEQYF
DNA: TGTGCCAGCAGTACGCCGGACAGGCTCTCCTACGAGCAGTACTTC

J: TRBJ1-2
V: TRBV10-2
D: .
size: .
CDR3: CASSEFSSHGYTF
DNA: TGCGCCAGCAGTGAGTTTTCCTCCCATGGCTACACCTTC

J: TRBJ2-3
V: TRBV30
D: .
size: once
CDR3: CAWSDNGGSTDTQYF
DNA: TGTGCCTGGAGTGATAACGGCGGGAGCACAGATACGCAGTATTTT

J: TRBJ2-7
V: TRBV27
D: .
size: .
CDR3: CASSSPGVGPFYEQYF
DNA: TGTGCCAGCAGTTCCCCGGGAGTTGGACCTTTCTACGAGCAGTACTTC

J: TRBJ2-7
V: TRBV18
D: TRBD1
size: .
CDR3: CASSPGTGAYDEQYF
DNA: TGTGCCAGCTCACCCGGGACAGGGGCGTACGACGAGCAGTACTTC

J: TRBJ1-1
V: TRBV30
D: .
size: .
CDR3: CAWSVNTEAFF
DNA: TGTGCCTGGAGTGTCAACACTGAAGCTTTCTTT

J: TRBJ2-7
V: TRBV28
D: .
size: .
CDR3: CASLGPSRDNSYEQYF
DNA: TGTGCCAGCCTCGGCCCCTCCCGGGACAACTCCTACGAGCAGTACTTC

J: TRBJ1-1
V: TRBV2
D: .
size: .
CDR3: CASRTREGLNTEAFF
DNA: TGTGCCAGCAGAACCCGGGAGGGGCTGAACACTGAAGCTTTCTTT

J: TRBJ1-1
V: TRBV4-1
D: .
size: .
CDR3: CASSRVSRESAFF
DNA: TGCGCCAGCAGCCGAGTGTCCAGGGAAAGCGCTTTCTTT

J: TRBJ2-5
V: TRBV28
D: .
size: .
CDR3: CASSFLSNPWTQYF
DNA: TGTGCCAGCAGTTTCTTGTCTAACCCTTGGACCCAGTACTTC

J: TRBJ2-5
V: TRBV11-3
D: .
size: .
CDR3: CASSLGQLQEETQYF
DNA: TGTGCCAGCAGCTTAGGGCAGCTTCAGGAGGAGACCCAGTACTTC

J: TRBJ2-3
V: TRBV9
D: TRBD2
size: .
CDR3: CASSVRTSGSSTDTQYF
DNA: TGTGCCAGCAGCGTAAGGACTAGCGGGTCTAGCACAGATACGCAGTATTTT

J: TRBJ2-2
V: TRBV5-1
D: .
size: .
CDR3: CASSGRGPRDGGELFF
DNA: TGCGCCAGCAGCGGGCGGGGGCCCAGGGATGGCGGGGAGCTGTTTTTT

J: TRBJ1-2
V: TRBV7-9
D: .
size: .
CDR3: CATRTFRGYTF
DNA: TGTGCAACGAGAACGTTCCGCGGCTACACCTTC

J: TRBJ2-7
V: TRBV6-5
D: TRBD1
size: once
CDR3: CASSYSGQGVHEQYF
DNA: TGTGCCAGCAGTTACTCGGGACAGGGGGTTCACGAGCAGTACTTC

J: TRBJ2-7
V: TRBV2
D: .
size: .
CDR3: CASRPDSAYEQYF
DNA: TGTGCCAGCAGGCCCGACAGCGCCTACGAGCAGTACTTC

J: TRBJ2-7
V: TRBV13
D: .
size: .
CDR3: CASSTGFSYEQYF
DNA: TGTGCCAGCAGCACAGGTTTTTCCTACGAGCAGTACTTC

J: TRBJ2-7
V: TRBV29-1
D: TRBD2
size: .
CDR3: CSVAAVTSGRTYEQYF
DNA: TGCAGCGTTGCGGCTGTAACTAGCGGTCGCACCTACGAGCAGTACTTC

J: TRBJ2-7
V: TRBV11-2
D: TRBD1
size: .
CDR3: CASSRGQGGDEQYF
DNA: TGTGCCAGCAGCCGCGGACAGGGGGGAGACGAGCAGTACTTC

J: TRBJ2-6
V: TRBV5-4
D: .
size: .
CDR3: CASGSFSGANVLTF
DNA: TGTGCCAGCGGGAGCTTCTCTGGGGCCAACGTCCTGACTTTC

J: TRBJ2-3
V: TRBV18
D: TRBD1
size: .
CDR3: CASSPGQGTDTQYF
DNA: TGTGCCAGCTCACCGGGACAGGGGACAGATACGCAGTATTTT

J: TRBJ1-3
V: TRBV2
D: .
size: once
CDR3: CASSSLTVTGNTIYF
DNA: TGTGCCAGCAGTTCGTTAACAGTTACTGGAAACACCATATATTTT

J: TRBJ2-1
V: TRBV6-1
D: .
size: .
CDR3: CASSALRTGRRNEQFF
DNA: TGTGCCAGCAGTGCCCTCCGGACGGGCAGAAGGAATGAGCAGTTCTTC

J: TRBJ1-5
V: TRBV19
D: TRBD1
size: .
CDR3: CASSSTPEFTGGRNQPQHF
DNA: TGTGCCAGTAGTTCCACCCCAGAATTTACAGGGGGACGCAATCAGCCCCAGCATTTT

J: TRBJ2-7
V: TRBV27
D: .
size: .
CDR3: CASSLRGSRSYEQYF
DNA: TGTGCCAGCAGTTTGAGGGGGAGTAGGTCCTACGAGCAGTACTTC

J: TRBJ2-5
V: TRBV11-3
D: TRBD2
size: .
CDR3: CASSLASSGNETQYF
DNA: TGTGCCAGCAGCTTAGCGTCTAGCGGGAATGAGACCCAGTACTTC

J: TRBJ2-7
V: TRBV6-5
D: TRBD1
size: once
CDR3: CASSDKTGDTYEQYF
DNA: TGTGCCAGCAGCGACAAGACAGGGGATACCTACGAGCAGTACTTC